This T cell receptor beta chain was recorded in a study of T cells after yellow fever vaccination. Study information: For low cell numbers, libraries were made with SMART-Seq v4 Ultra Low Input.

It was through 5'RACE template switching that TCR cDNA was made, with a universal primer site and UMIs added. TCRdb independently ran MiXCR on the 5' RACE reads; one entry per CDR3 protein. The sample carries hundreds of thousands of distinct CDR3 sequences, about 6.2% recorded once. Overall study results and limits: Abundant clonotypes (contaminants from the bulk population) could be present in FACS-sorted repertoires.

This clonotype was picked up a small number of times. Its target is not known. V lost 3 bases, J lost 0 bases, and 14 bases lay in between. Germline V gene lookup returns CDR1 DFQATT and CDR2 SNEGSKA (reference sequence). The CDR3 totals 15 residues. This sequence was found in a man aged 30 to 45 who received the YFV17D yellow fever vaccine. Sequencing used PBMCs, obtained 5 days after the yellow fever booster vaccination. The gene calls are TRBV20-1 and TRBJ1-1, with unresolved D. The CDR3 DNA reads as TGCAGTGCTAGGAGGCTGGGCCGCATGAACACTGAAGCTTTCTTT. This encodes CSARRLGRMNTEAFF.